A single sample is the source of the 30 T cell receptor beta chains below, sequenced in a study of blood T cell repertoires in COVID-19. Profiling relied on immunoSEQ multiplex PCR, and the TCRdb table lists in-frame clones only, not all of them. Of around 220,000 clones listed, around 88% are singletons. Source material: PBMCs or T cells enriched from blood (not recorded which). Every receptor here comes from a woman aged 50 to 60 with acute COVID-19.

This clone was seen only a few times. The V and J genes are TRBV7-3 and TRBJ2-1; D possibly corresponds to TRBD2 (6 bases). V was cut by 3 bases and J by 4 bases, with 10 bases left in between. Germline assignment: CDR1 SGHTA and CDR2 FQGTGA. The CDR3 contains 14 residues. In DNA form, the CDR3 reads TGTGCCAGCAGCTTCGGCGGGAAGTACAATGAGCAGTTCTTC. Protein product: CASSFGGKYNEQFF.

The chain combines TRBV19 with TRBJ1-2; 8 bases line up with TRBD1. Unmatched junction bases numbered 10, after V lost 5 bases and J lost 5 bases. The germline CDR1 and CDR2 sequences are LNHDA and SQIVND (reference sequence). The CDR3 extends over 15 amino acids. The CDR3 coding sequence is TGTGCCAGTAGTGCAACAGATCGACAGGGGTATGGCTACACCTTC. This sequence encodes CASSATDRQGYGYTF.

The genes are TRBV24-1 and TRBJ1-2, with D maybe TRBD1 (6 bases). V was trimmed by 3 bases and J by 8 bases, leaving 15 bases between them. The CDR3 runs 14 residues. Germline-derived CDR1 and CDR2 are KGHDR and SFDVKD. The CDR3 here is CATSDIYRVEGYTF. Written as DNA, the CDR3 is TGTGCCACCAGTGATATATACAGGGTAGAAGGCTACACCTTC.

The chain employs TRBV11-1 and TRBJ2-1; D might be TRBD2 (5 bases). V gave up 5 bases and J gave up 0 bases, with 11 bases separating them. Germline values: CDR1 SGHAT, CDR2 FQDESV (reference sequence). CDR3 size: 15 residues. The DNA of the CDR3 is TGTGCCAGCAGCGCCGACCGGGGCTCCTACAATGAGCAGTTCTTC. Its protein is CASSADRGSYNEQFF.

The V and J genes are TRBV7-3 and TRBJ2-2; a weak D match, TRBD2 (6 bases). The CDR3 has 15 amino acids. V dropped 2 bases and J dropped 2 bases, with 9 bases sitting between them. Germline CDR1 and CDR2: SGHTA and FQGTGA. DNA of the CDR3: TGTGCCAGCAGCTTACGGGGGATTAACACCGGGGAGCTGTTTTTT. Protein sequence: CASSLRGINTGELFF.

V is TRBV28 and J is TRBJ1-3, with D possibly matching TRBD1 (5 bases). Germline lookup yields CDR1 MDHEN and CDR2 SYDVKM. V lost 0 bases to trimming and J lost 2 bases, with 11 bases between them. This CDR3 spans 16 amino acids. The CDR3 loop is CASSLWGRVAGNTIYF. Written as DNA, the CDR3 is TGTGCCAGCAGTTTATGGGGCAGGGTCGCTGGAAACACCATATATTTT.

The table lists this clone with a few counts. The chain is built from TRBV2 and TRBJ1-5; D unresolved. Trimming removed 3 bases from V and 0 bases from J, with 9 bases in between. The CDR3 spans 15 residues. Per germline, CDR1 SNHLY and CDR2 FYNNEI. The CDR3 nucleotides are TGTGCCAGCAGTGAGCGGCGGATTAGCAATCAGCCCCAGCATTTT. It translates to CASSERRISNQPQHF.

The genes are TRBV27 and TRBJ2-6; TRBD1 aligns across 8 bases. Trimming at V came to 3 bases and at J to 4 bases, leaving 5 bases not matched to a gene. The CDR3 runs to 16 residues. Germline V CDR1 and CDR2: MNHEY, SMNVEV (reference sequence). This CDR3 is CASSFIRGQGANVLTF. Here the CDR3 DNA reads TGTGCCAGCAGTTTTATCAGGGGGCAAGGGGCCAACGTCCTGACTTTC. Full variable domain (rest looked up from reference TRBV27 and TRBJ2-6): EAQVTQNPRYLITVTGKKLTVTCSQNMNHEYMSWYRQDPGLGLRQIYYSMNVEVTDKGDVPEGYKVSRKEKRNFPLILESPSPNQTSLYFCASSFIRGQGANVLTFGAGSRLTVL.

The V gene is TRBV18, the J gene TRBJ1-1, with D maybe TRBD1 (5 bases). V lost 0 bases and J 3 bases, leaving 11 bases between the germline ends. The V gene's germline CDR1 is KGHSH and CDR2 LQKENI. CDR3 size: 15 residues. CDR3: CASSPPYRGDTEAFF. CDR3 bases: TGTGCCAGCTCACCACCCTATCGGGGGGACACTGAAGCTTTCTTT.

This clone occurred once. V usage is TRBV11-3 and J usage is TRBJ2-1; D is perhaps TRBD2 (6 bases). The CDR3 is 15 amino acids. Trimming shortened V by 3 bases and J by 0 bases, and 9 bases separated the two germline ends. From germline, CDR1 is SGHNT and CDR2 YENEEA. This chain's CDR3 is CASSLAGSSYNEQFF. CDR3 coding DNA: TGTGCCAGCAGCTTGGCGGGGAGCTCCTACAATGAGCAGTTCTTC. Full variable domain (remainder filled in from reference TRBV11-3 and TRBJ2-1): EAGVVQSPRYKIIEKKQPVAFWCNPISGHNTLYWYLQNLGQGPELLIRYENEEAVDDSQLPKDRFSAERLKGVDSTLKIQPAELGDSAVYLCASSLAGSSYNEQFFGPGTRLTVL.

The chain joins TRBV7-9 to TRBJ1-1; TRBD1 aligns across 11 bases. The V segment lost 5 bases and the J segment 4 bases; nucleotides outside the gene matches: 3. The CDR3 loop spans 14 amino acids. Germline CDR1 is SEHNR and CDR2 is FQNEAQ (reference sequence). CDR3 region: CASSPGTGGTEAFF. The CDR3 DNA reads as TGTGCCAGCAGCCCCGGGACAGGGGGCACTGAAGCTTTCTTT.

The chain uses TRBV24-1 and TRBJ2-5, with a weak D call TRBD1 (6 bases). Trimming removed 5 bases from V and 5 bases from J, with 20 bases in between. This CDR3 is 16 amino acids long. CDR1 and CDR2 (germline): KGHDR, SFDVKD. The CDR3 is CATSGRRTAPVETQYF. The DNA for the CDR3 is TGTGCCACCAGTGGGAGACGGACAGCCCCCGTGGAGACCCAGTACTTC.

V and J are TRBV28 and TRBJ2-6, with D unresolved. The CDR3 covers 14 residues. Trimming took 4 bases from V and 13 from J, leaving 17 bases between them. Germline CDR1 is MDHEN and CDR2 is SYDVKM. The CDR3 DNA follows: TGTGCCAGCAGTTCCGACGGGTCCCTCGAGGTCCTGACTTTC. Residues: CASSSDGSLEVLTF. The whole variable domain, filled in from reference TRBV28 and TRBJ2-6, reads DVKVTQSSRYLVKRTGEKVFLECVQDMDHENMFWYRQDPGLGLRLIYFSYDVKMKEKGDIPEGYSVSREKKERFSLILESASTNQTSMYLCASSSDGSLEVLTFGAGSRLTVL.

J is TRBJ2-3 and V is TRBV9; 8 nucleotides agree with TRBD2. Germline lookup yields CDR1 SGDLS and CDR2 YYNGEE. V shed 4 bases and J 2 bases; nucleotides not matched to a gene: 9. The CDR3 consists of 16 residues. The CDR3 DNA follows: TGTGCCAGCAGCTATGGACTAGCCACCTCCACAGATACGCAGTATTTT. Translating it yields CASSYGLATSTDTQYF.

CDR3 sequence (DNA): TGTGCCACCAGTGATCCTATCGGGGGCGGGCTAGCGGGAGAACAGTTCTTC. This sequence encodes CATSDPIGGGLAGEQFF. This chain links TRBV24-1 with TRBJ2-1; 10 bases match TRBD2. The CDR3 has 17 residues. V shed 3 bases, J shed 13 bases, and the junction held 17 bases outside the gene matches. CDR1 KGHDR and CDR2 SFDVKD come from the germline V gene.

Judged by abundance, this clone is medium-sized. The V call is TRBV2, the J call TRBJ1-5, with D perhaps TRBD1 (6 bases). Germline V lookup: CDR1 SNHLY, CDR2 FYNNEI. There are 15 residues in the CDR3. Trimming cost V 6 bases and J 0 bases, with 12 bases left between them. Here the CDR3 DNA reads TGTGCCAGCAGCGAGTGGACAGTTAGCAATCAGCCCCAGCATTTT. It specifies CASSEWTVSNQPQHF. The full variable domain, its missing parts supplied by reference TRBV2 and TRBJ1-5, is EPEVTQTPSHQVTQMGQEVILRCVPISNHLYFYWYRQILGQKVEFLVSFYNNEISEKSEIFDDQFSVERPDGSNFTLKIRSTKLEDSAMYFCASSEWTVSNQPQHFGDGTRLSIL.

The genes are TRBV5-1 and TRBJ1-2, with TRBD1 identical over 7 bases. With V trimmed by 1 base and J by 8 bases, 5 bases remained unmatched. Germline V gene sequence: CDR1 SGHRS, CDR2 YFSETQ. The CDR3 consists of 13 residues. The CDR3 loop reads CASSLTGEEGYTF. The CDR3 DNA reads as TGCGCCAGCAGCTTGACAGGGGAGGAGGGCTACACCTTC.

This chain joins TRBV19 and TRBJ2-7; 8 positions agree with TRBD1. Germline V gives CDR1 LNHDA, CDR2 SQIVND (reference sequence). The ends lost 6 bases at V and 5 bases at J; junction bases unmatched: 12. The CDR3 totals 15 residues. The CDR3 spells CASSFSGTGSNEQYF. The DNA for the CDR3 is TGTGCCAGTAGCTTCTCCGGGACAGGTTCAAACGAGCAGTACTTC.

The chain recombines TRBV6-1 with TRBJ2-7; the D is unclear. The CDR3 contains 14 residues. Deletions cut 5 bases from V and 0 bases from J, with 11 bases between. Germline values: CDR1 MNHNS, CDR2 SASEGT. Here the CDR3 reads CASSTLTSSYEQYF. The DNA of the CDR3 is TGTGCCAGCAGTACCCTTACGAGCTCCTACGAGCAGTACTTC.

This chain uses TRBV2 with TRBJ2-3, with D possibly matching TRBD2 (5 bases). This CDR3 contains 12 residues. Germline V gene data show CDR1 as SNHLY and CDR2 as FYNNEI. Trimming left V 6 bases short and J 4 bases short, with 8 bases between. The CDR3 nucleotides read TGTGCCAGCAGACTAGAAGCAGATACGCAGTATTTT. Amino acids: CASRLEADTQYF.

The chain has TRBV6-5 and TRBJ1-2; no firm D call. Germline V CDR1 and CDR2: MNHEY, SVGAGI. V gave up 0 bases and J gave up 8 bases, with 13 bases separating them. The CDR3 has 14 residues. Here the CDR3 DNA reads TGTGCCAGCAGTTACTCGCAGGAATTTGCGGGCTACACCTTC. Protein: CASSYSQEFAGYTF.

The V gene is TRBV9, the J gene TRBJ1-1; tentative D call: TRBD1 (6 bases). V was cut by 2 bases and J by 6 bases, with 11 bases left in between. Germline V CDR1 and CDR2: SGDLS, YYNGEE. The CDR3 extends over 13 amino acids. CDR3 coding DNA: TGTGCCAGCAGCGTTTTAGAGGGGGCTGAAGCTTTCTTT. It codes for CASSVLEGAEAFF.

The V gene is TRBV10-3, the J gene TRBJ2-2; D perhaps matches TRBD1 (7 bases). Germline CDR1 is ENHRY and CDR2 is SYGVKD. This CDR3 spans 13 amino acids. V dropped 6 bases and J dropped 5 bases, with 10 bases sitting between them. CDR3 in amino acids: CAISPGGTGELFF. CDR3 in DNA: TGTGCCATCAGCCCAGGGGGGACCGGGGAGCTGTTTTTT.

The rearrangement joins TRBV10-3 to TRBJ2-1; 10 positions agree with TRBD1. This CDR3 is 17 amino acids long. Looked up from germline, CDR1 is ENHRY and CDR2 is SYGVKD. The V gene end was trimmed by 4 bases and the J gene end by 0 bases; junction bases not matched to a gene: 6. CDR3 sequence reads: CAISGSGTGDSYNEQFF. In DNA form, the CDR3 reads TGTGCCATCAGTGGTTCCGGGACAGGGGACTCCTACAATGAGCAGTTCTTC.

The chain uses TRBV4-1 and TRBJ1-2; TRBD1 might be the D (6 bases). This CDR3 has 17 residues. V was clipped by 0 bases and J by 4 bases, with 18 bases between them. Germline CDR1 and CDR2: MGHRA and YSYEKL. The CDR3: CASSQDQQGIWPYGYTF. CDR3 in DNA: TGCGCCAGCAGCCAAGATCAACAGGGAATATGGCCCTATGGCTACACCTTC.

The J gene is TRBJ2-1, the V gene TRBV5-1; 10 bases are shared with TRBD1. With 5 bases clipped from V and 9 bases from J, the junction kept 8 bases outside the gene matches. CDR3 length: 14 amino acids. Germline CDR1 and CDR2: SGHRS and YFSETQ. The CDR3 nucleotides are TGCGCCAGCAGGAGACAGGGGGCTCTGGGTGAGCAGTTCTTC. As protein: CASRRQGALGEQFF.

This sequence joins TRBV7-9 and TRBJ2-1; D remains unclear. V gave up 9 bases and J gave up 8 bases, with 17 bases separating them. CDR3 length equals 13 residues. The germline V gene has CDR1 SEHNR and CDR2 FQNEAQ (reference sequence). CDR3 sequence: CASPLPGSDEQFF. Written as DNA, the CDR3 is TGTGCCAGTCCCTTACCAGGATCCGATGAGCAGTTCTTC. Based on the CDR3 plus reference TRBV7-9 and TRBJ2-1, the full variable domain is DTGVSQNPRHKITKRGQNVTFRCDPISEHNRLYWYRQTLGQGPEFLTYFQNEAQLEKSRLLSDRFSAERPKGSFSTLEIQRTEQGDSAMYLCASPLPGSDEQFFGPGTRLTVL.

The chain has TRBV18 and TRBJ1-3, with 7 bases lining up with TRBD1. The CDR3 is 15 residues long. Germline assignment: CDR1 KGHSH and CDR2 LQKENI. Trimming removed 3 bases from V and 1 base from J; junction bases left unmatched: 3. In DNA, the CDR3 is TGTGCCAGCTCACCGGACAGGACATCTGGAAACACCATATATTTT. Protein: CASSPDRTSGNTIYF.

This CDR3 reads CASSPTLSGNTIYF. CDR3 sequence (DNA): TGTGCCAGCAGCCCGACACTGAGTGGAAACACCATATATTTT. This sequence joins TRBV7-9 and TRBJ1-3, with unresolved D. Germline CDR1 SEHNR, CDR2 FQNEAQ (reference sequence). V lost 5 bases and J 3 bases, leaving 11 bases between the germline ends. The CDR3 has 14 amino acids. The entire variable domain, with the rest obtained from reference TRBV7-9 and TRBJ1-3, is as follows: DTGVSQNPRHKITKRGQNVTFRCDPISEHNRLYWYRQTLGQGPEFLTYFQNEAQLEKSRLLSDRFSAERPKGSFSTLEIQRTEQGDSAMYLCASSPTLSGNTIYFGEGSWLTVV.

The chain links TRBV10-3 to TRBJ1-1; weak D call: TRBD1 (6 bases). Germline loops: CDR1 ENHRY, CDR2 SYGVKD. Trimming took off 4 bases at V and 0 bases at J, with 9 bases between the two ends. The CDR3 is made up of 14 amino acids. CDR3 amino acids: CAISGQAMNTEAFF. For the CDR3, the DNA is TGTGCCATCAGTGGACAGGCAATGAACACTGAAGCTTTCTTT.